Presented here are 19 T cell receptor beta chains from one specimen sequenced in a study of radiotherapy plus CTLA-4 blockade in lung cancer. Sequenced by immunoSEQ multiplex PCR; TCRdb stores in-frame clones only, minus some. The sample lists roughly 42,000 clones; around 63% were seen once. The sequencing here drew on peripheral blood, taken from a patient treated with radiotherapy plus ipilimumab. The source is a human donor with non-small cell lung cancer who had a partial response to radiotherapy plus ipilimumab.

The rearrangement links TRBV6-5 to TRBJ2-4; D is perhaps TRBD2 (5 bases). Germline CDR1 and CDR2: MNHEY and SVGAGI. The CDR3 spans 14 residues. With 5 bases removed from V and 0 bases from J, the gap between germline ends came to 8 bases. The CDR3 sequence is CASSPGLAKNIQYF. In nucleotides, the CDR3 is TGTGCCAGCAGTCCCGGACTAGCCAAAAACATTCAGTACTTC.

This chain uses TRBV7-3 with TRBJ2-1, with D possibly matching TRBD2 (5 bases). Germline V gene lookup returns CDR1 SGHTA and CDR2 FQGTGA. There are 13 residues in the CDR3. Deletions cut 5 bases from V and 9 bases from J, with 14 bases between. The CDR3 nucleotides read TGTGCCAGCAGCCCCGGGATGGGTCGTGAGCAGTTCTTC. Residues: CASSPGMGREQFF.

This chain joins TRBV19 and TRBJ2-5, with TRBD2 matching 8 bases. The CDR3 runs to 15 residues. V trimming: 4 bases; J trimming: 5 bases; junction bases outside the gene matches: 9. The germline gives CDR1 LNHDA, CDR2 SQIVND (reference sequence). CDR3 bases: TGTGCCAGTAGTACCGGGAGGGCGGGGTCGGAGACCCAGTACTTC. This translates into CASSTGRAGSETQYF.

V usage is TRBV19 and J usage is TRBJ2-5, with D possibly being TRBD2 (6 bases). The CDR3 loop spans 13 amino acids. Germline V CDR1 and CDR2: LNHDA, SQIVND (reference sequence). V was clipped by 5 bases and J by 4 bases, with 11 bases between them. The CDR3 sequence: CASSSTRGETQYF. The CDR3 nucleotides are TGTGCCAGTAGTTCGACTAGAGGAGAGACCCAGTACTTC.

The gene calls are TRBV7-9 and TRBJ1-4; D gene unclear. CDR1 is SEHNR, CDR2 FQNEAQ, per germline (reference sequence). The CDR3 is 14 amino acids. Trimming left V 4 bases short and J 7 bases short, with 13 bases between. The CDR3 sequence: CASSWTSRGEKLFF. CDR3 coding DNA: TGTGCCAGCAGCTGGACTTCCCGGGGTGAAAAACTGTTTTTT.

A few counts support this clone. The chain has TRBV6-6 and TRBJ2-7, with a possible D match to TRBD2 (5 bases). CDR3 length: 13 residues. Trimming shortened V by 2 bases and J by 8 bases, and 13 bases separated the two germline ends. The germline V gene has CDR1 MNHNY and CDR2 SVGAGI (reference sequence). CDR3 DNA sequence: TGTGCCAGCAGTTACGACTCTTCGGGGAAGCAGTACTTC. This translates into CASSYDSSGKQYF.

The chain has TRBV7-6 and TRBJ2-3, with D unclear. V dropped 3 bases and J dropped 3 bases, with 7 bases sitting between them. The CDR3 is 13 amino acids. In germline, CDR1 is SGHVS, CDR2 FNYEAQ. Written as DNA, the CDR3 is TGTGCCAGCAGCTTGCCGGGTACAGATACGCAGTATTTT. Encoded protein: CASSLPGTDTQYF.

The gene calls are TRBV4-3 and TRBJ1-1; a possible D gene is TRBD1 (5 bases). The V and J ends lost 0 bases and 0 bases respectively, with 17 bases between them. The germline V gene has CDR1 LGHNA and CDR2 YSLEER. This CDR3 is 18 amino acids long. CDR3 sequence: CASSQDLGIGAMNTEAFF. In nucleotides, the CDR3 is TGCGCCAGCAGCCAAGATCTCGGTATAGGGGCGATGAACACTGAAGCTTTCTTT.

This clone was seen only a few times. CDR3 loop: CASSVGGTGGTEAFF. In DNA form, the CDR3 reads TGTGCCAGCAGCGTGGGTGGGACAGGGGGGACTGAAGCTTTCTTT. V and J are TRBV9 and TRBJ1-1; 11 bases line up with TRBD1. With V trimmed by 2 bases and J by 5 bases, 5 bases remained unmatched. CDR3 length: 15 residues. Germline CDR1 SGDLS, CDR2 YYNGEE.

V usage is TRBV29-1 and J usage is TRBJ2-1, with 10 bases fitting TRBD1. Germline V lookup: CDR1 SQVTM, CDR2 ANQGSEA. The CDR3 is made up of 12 amino acids. V gave up 5 bases and J gave up 7 bases; unmatched junction bases: 2. CDR3 bases: TGCAGCGTTAGGACAGGGGGAAATGAGCAGTTCTTC. This codes for CSVRTGGNEQFF.

J is TRBJ2-1 and V is TRBV30, with 8 bases lining up with TRBD1. Germline V gene lookup returns CDR1 GTSNPN and CDR2 SVGIG (reference sequence). The V gene end was trimmed by 3 bases and the J gene end by 1 base; junction bases not matched to a gene: 8. This CDR3 comprises 16 residues. The CDR3 sequence is CAWRTGASKSYNEQFF. In nucleotides, the CDR3 is TGTGCCTGGAGGACAGGGGCCTCCAAATCCTACAATGAGCAGTTCTTC.

About this clone itself: The junction shows a germline mismatch at one end, possibly a read error. The chain has TRBV4-1 and TRBJ2-7; 14 bases match TRBD2. CDR1 is MGHRA and CDR2 is YSYEKL in the germline V gene. This CDR3 is built from 16 residues. The CDR3 loop reads CTSSQGGGLAGEGQYF. CDR3 nucleotide sequence: TGCACCAGCAGCCAAGGGGGGGGACTAGCGGGAGAAGGGCAGTACTTC.

This clone showed up many times. The chain employs TRBV7-9 and TRBJ2-7; tentative D call: TRBD2 (6 bases). The V gene's germline CDR1 is SEHNR and CDR2 FQNEAQ (reference sequence). With 5 bases removed from V and 2 bases from J, the gap between germline ends came to 13 bases. CDR3 length: 14 residues. The CDR3 bases are TGTGCCAGCAGCCCTGGGACTGGTCCCTACGAGCAGTACTTC. It encodes CASSPGTGPYEQYF.

V usage is TRBV29-1 and J usage is TRBJ2-2, with D possibly matching TRBD2 (6 bases). Per germline, CDR1 SQVTM and CDR2 ANQGSEA. The CDR3 is made up of 15 amino acids. The germline V and J ends were trimmed by 4 bases and 0 bases, with 12 bases remaining between them. This chain's CDR3 is CSVGLESANTGELFF. CDR3 DNA sequence: TGCAGCGTTGGACTAGAATCCGCGAACACCGGGGAGCTGTTTTTT.

This sequence joins TRBV5-5 and TRBJ1-3; weak D call: TRBD1 (6 bases). The V gene lost 1 base and the J gene lost 0 bases, with 11 bases spanning the gap. Per germline, CDR1 SGHKS and CDR2 YYEKEE (reference sequence). CDR3 length equals 16 residues. CDR3 coding DNA: TGTGCCAGCAGCTTGCGTACAGGGAGCTCTGGAAACACCATATATTTT. It translates to CASSLRTGSSGNTIYF.

This chain connects TRBV29-1 to TRBJ1-2, with D possibly matching TRBD1 (5 bases). The CDR3 loop spans 15 amino acids. V was cut by 6 bases and J by 9 bases, with 26 bases left in between. The germline V gene encodes CDR1 SQVTM and CDR2 ANQGSEA. The CDR3 DNA follows: TGCAGCGTCCTTTCCGCTTTGGGGGGAAGGAGGCGCTACACCTTC. Amino acids: CSVLSALGGRRRYTF. The variable domain in full, completed from reference TRBV29-1 and TRBJ1-2, reads SAVISQKPSRDICQRGTSLTIQCQVDSQVTMMFWYRQQPGQSLTLIATANQGSEATYESGFVIDKFPISRPNLTFSTLTVSNMSPEDSSIYLCSVLSALGGRRRYTFGSGTRLTVV.

This clone was observed at least ten times. The rearrangement uses TRBV5-5 and TRBJ2-7, with 8 bases fitting TRBD1. The CDR3 sequence is 14 residues long. V shed 6 bases and J 6 bases; nucleotides not matched to a gene: 11. Germline CDR1 and CDR2: SGHKS and YYEKEE (reference sequence). CDR3 DNA sequence: TGTGCCAGCACCCAATCAAACGGACAGGGCGAGCAGTACTTC. As protein: CASTQSNGQGEQYF.

The rearrangement uses TRBV7-3 and TRBJ2-1, with 9 bases matching TRBD2. The CDR3 is made up of 14 amino acids. The germline CDR1 and CDR2 sequences are SGHTA and FQGTGA. V was pared by 5 bases and J by 5 bases, with 4 bases of the junction left unmatched. This CDR3 reads CASSPSGANNEQFF. CDR3 DNA: TGTGCCAGCAGCCCTAGCGGGGCAAACAATGAGCAGTTCTTC.

The chain employs TRBV15 and TRBJ1-5, with D possibly matching TRBD1 (5 bases). CDR1 is LNHNV, CDR2 YYDKDF, per germline (reference sequence). Trimming removed 0 bases from V and 6 bases from J, with 9 bases in between. The CDR3 runs 14 residues. Here the CDR3 reads CATSRDRVTQPQHF. The CDR3, as DNA: TGTGCCACCAGCAGAGACAGGGTCACTCAGCCCCAGCATTTT. The full variable domain, in which reference TRBV15 and TRBJ1-5 provide the parts outside the CDR3, is DAMVIQNPRYQVTQFGKPVTLSCSQTLNHNVMYWYQQKSSQAPKLLFHYYDKDFNNEADTPDNFQSRRPNTSFCFLDIRSPGLGDTAMYLCATSRDRVTQPQHFGDGTRLSIL.